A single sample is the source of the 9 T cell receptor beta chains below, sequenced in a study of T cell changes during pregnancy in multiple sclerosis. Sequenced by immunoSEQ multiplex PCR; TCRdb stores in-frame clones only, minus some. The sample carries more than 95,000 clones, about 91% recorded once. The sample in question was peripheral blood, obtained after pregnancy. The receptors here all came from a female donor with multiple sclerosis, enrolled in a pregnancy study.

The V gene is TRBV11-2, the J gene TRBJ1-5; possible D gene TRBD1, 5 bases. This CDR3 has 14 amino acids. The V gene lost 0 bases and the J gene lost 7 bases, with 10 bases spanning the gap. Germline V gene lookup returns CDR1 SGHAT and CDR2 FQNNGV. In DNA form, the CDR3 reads TGTGCCAGCAGCTTAGACAGGGCCACGCAGCCCCAGCATTTT. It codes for CASSLDRATQPQHF. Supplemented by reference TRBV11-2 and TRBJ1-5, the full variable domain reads EAGVAQSPRYKIIEKRQSVAFWCNPISGHATLYWYQQILGQGPKLLIQFQNNGVVDDSQLPKDRFSAERLKGVDSTLKIQPAKLEDSAVYLCASSLDRATQPQHFGDGTRLSIL.

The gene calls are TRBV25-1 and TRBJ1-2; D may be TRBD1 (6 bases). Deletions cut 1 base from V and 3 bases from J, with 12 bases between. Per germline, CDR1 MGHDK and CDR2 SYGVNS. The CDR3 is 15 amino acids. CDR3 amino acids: CASSESGTSDYGYTF. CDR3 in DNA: TGTGCCAGCAGTGAATCGGGGACAAGTGACTATGGCTACACCTTC.

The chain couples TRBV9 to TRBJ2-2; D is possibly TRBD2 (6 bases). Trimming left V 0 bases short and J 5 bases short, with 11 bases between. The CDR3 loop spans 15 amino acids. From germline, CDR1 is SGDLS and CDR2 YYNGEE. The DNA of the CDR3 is TGTGCCAGCAGCGTAGAGGTGGAGGGAACCGGGGAGCTGTTTTTT. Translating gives CASSVEVEGTGELFF.

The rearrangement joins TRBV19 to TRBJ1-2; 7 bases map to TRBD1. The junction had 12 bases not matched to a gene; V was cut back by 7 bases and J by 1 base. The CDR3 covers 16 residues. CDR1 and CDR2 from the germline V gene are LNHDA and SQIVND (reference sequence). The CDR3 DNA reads TGTGCCAGTATAGATCCTGGGACAGCGCTTAACTATGGCTACACCTTC. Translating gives CASIDPGTALNYGYTF. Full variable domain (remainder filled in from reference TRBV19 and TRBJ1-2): DGGITQSPKYLFRKEGQNVTLSCEQNLNHDAMYWYRQDPGQGLRLIYYSQIVNDFQKGDIAEGYSVSREKKESFPLTVTSAQKNPTAFYLCASIDPGTALNYGYTFGSGTRLTVV.

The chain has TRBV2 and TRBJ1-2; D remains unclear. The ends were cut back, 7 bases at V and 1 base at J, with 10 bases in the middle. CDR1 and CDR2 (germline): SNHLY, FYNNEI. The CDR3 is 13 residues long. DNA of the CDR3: TGTGCCAGCAAGGCAGACATTAACTATGGCTACACCTTC. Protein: CASKADINYGYTF.

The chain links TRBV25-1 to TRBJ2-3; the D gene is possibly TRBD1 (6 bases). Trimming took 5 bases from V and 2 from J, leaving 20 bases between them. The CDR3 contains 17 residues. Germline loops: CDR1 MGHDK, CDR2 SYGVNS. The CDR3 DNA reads TGTGCCAGCAGTCCCCCCAGGGGAATCGACCTCACAGATACGCAGTATTTT. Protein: CASSPPRGIDLTDTQYF.

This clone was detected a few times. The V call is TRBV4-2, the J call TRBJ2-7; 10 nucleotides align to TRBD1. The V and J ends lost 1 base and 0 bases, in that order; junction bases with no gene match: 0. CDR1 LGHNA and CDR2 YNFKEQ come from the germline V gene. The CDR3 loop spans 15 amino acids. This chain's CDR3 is CASSQGTGGSYEQYF. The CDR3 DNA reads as TGTGCCAGCAGCCAAGGGACAGGGGGCTCCTACGAGCAGTACTTC.

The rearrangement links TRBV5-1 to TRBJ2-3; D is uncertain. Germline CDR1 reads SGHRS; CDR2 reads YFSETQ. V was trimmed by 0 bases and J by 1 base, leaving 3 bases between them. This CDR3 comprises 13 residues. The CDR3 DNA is TGCGCCAGCAGCTTGGGCGGCACAGATACGCAGTATTTT. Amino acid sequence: CASSLGGTDTQYF. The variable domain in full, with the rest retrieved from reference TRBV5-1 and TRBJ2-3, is KAGVTQTPRYLIKTRGQQVTLSCSPISGHRSVSWYQQTPGQGLQFLFEYFSETQRNKGNFPGRFSGRQFSNSRSEMNVSTLELGDSALYLCASSLGGTDTQYFGPGTRLTVL.

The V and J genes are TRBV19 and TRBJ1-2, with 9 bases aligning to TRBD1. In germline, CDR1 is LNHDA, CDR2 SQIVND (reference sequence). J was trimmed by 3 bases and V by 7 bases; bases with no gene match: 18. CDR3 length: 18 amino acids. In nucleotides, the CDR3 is TGTGCCAGTAAGGGCCACGGGACAGGGTTATGGGATGACTATGGCTACACCTTC. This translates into CASKGHGTGLWDDYGYTF.